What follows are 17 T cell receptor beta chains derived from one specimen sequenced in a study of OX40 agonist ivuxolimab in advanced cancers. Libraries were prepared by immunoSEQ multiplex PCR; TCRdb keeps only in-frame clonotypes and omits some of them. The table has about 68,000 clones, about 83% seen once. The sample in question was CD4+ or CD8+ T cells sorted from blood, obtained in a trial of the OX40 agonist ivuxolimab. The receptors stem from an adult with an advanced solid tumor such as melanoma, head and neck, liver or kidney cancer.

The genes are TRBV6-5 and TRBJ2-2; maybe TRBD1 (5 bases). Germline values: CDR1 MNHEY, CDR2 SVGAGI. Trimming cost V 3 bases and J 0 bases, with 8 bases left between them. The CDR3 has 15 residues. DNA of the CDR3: TGTGCCAGCAGTTATGACAGATCGAACACCGGGGAGCTGTTTTTT. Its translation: CASSYDRSNTGELFF.

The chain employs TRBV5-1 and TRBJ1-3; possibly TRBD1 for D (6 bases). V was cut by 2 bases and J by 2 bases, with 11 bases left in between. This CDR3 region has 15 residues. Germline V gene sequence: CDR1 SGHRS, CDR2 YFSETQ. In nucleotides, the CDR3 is TGCGCCAGCAGCTTCCAGGGGTTTGCTGGAAACACCATATATTTT. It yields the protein CASSFQGFAGNTIYF.

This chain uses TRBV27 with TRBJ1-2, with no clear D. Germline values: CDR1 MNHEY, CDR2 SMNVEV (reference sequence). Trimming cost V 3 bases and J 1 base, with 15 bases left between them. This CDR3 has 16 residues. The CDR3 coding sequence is TGTGCCAGCAGTTTGGGCCGAGGACTGCGTAACTATGGCTACACCTTC. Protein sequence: CASSLGRGLRNYGYTF.

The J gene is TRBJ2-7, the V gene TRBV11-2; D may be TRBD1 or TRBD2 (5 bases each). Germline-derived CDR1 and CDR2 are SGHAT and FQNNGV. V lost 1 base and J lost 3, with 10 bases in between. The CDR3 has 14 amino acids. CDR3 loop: CASSLGGTFYEQYF. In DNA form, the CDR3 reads TGTGCCAGCAGCTTAGGAGGGACCTTCTACGAGCAGTACTTC.

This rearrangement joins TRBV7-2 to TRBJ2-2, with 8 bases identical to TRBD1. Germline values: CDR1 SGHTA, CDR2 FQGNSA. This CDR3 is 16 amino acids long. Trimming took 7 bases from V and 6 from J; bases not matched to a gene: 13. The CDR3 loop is CASTKTGALIPGELFF. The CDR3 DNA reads TGTGCCAGCACTAAGACAGGGGCTCTTATCCCCGGGGAGCTGTTTTTT.

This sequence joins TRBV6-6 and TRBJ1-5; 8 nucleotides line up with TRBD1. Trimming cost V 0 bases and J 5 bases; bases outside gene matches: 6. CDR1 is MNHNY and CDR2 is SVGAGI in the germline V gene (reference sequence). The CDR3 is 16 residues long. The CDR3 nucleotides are TGTGCCAGCAGTTACTCGGGCAGGGGGCAAGATCAGCCCCAGCATTTT. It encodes CASSYSGRGQDQPQHF.

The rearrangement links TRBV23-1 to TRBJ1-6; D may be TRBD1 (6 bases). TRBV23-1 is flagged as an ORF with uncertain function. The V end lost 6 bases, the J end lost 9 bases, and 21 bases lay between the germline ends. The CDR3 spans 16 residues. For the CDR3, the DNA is TGCGCCAGCAGCACACGGGGGCTTGGAGCGACTTCACCCCTCCACTTT. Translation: CASSTRGLGATSPLHF.

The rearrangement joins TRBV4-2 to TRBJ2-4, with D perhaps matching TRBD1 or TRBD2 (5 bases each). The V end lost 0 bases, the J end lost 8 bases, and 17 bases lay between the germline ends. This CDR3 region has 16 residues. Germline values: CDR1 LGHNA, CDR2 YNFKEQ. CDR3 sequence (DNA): TGTGCCAGCAGCCAAGAAGAAACCGGGACGACATACATTCAGTACTTC. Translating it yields CASSQEETGTTYIQYF.

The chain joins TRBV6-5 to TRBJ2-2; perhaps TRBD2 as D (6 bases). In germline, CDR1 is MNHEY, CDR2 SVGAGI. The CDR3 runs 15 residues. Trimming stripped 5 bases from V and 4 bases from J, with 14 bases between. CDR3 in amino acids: CASSPGLYLTGELFF. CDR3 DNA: TGTGCCAGCAGTCCGGGACTCTACCTCACCGGGGAGCTGTTTTTT.

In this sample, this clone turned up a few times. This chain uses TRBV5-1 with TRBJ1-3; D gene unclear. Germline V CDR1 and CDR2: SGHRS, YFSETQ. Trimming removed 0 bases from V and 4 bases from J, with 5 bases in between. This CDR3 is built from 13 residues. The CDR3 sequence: CASSLVPGNTIYF. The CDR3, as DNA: TGCGCCAGCAGCTTGGTTCCAGGAAACACCATATATTTT.

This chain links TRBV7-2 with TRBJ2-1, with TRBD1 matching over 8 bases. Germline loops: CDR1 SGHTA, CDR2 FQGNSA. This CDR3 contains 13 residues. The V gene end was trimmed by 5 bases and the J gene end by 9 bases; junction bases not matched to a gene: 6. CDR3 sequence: CASSPPGGGEQFF. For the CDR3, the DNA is TGTGCCAGCAGCCCTCCAGGGGGCGGTGAGCAGTTCTTC. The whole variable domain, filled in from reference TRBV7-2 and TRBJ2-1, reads GAGVSQSPSNKVTEKGKDVELRCDPISGHTALYWYRQSLGQGLEFLIYFQGNSAPDKSGLPSDRFSAERTGGSVSTLTIQRTQQEDSAVYLCASSPPGGGEQFFGPGTRLTVL.

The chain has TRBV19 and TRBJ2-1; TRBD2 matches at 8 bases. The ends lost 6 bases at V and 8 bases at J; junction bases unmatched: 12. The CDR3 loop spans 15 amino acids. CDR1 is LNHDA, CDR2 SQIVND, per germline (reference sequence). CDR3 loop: CASSPGTRSVDEQFF. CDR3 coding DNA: TGTGCCAGTAGCCCCGGGACTAGAAGTGTCGATGAGCAGTTCTTC.

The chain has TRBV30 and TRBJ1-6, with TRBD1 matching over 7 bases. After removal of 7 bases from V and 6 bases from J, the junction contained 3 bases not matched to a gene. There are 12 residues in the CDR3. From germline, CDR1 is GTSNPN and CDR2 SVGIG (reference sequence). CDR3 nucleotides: TGTGCCTTACAGGGGCGTAATTCACCCCTCCACTTT. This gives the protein CALQGRNSPLHF.

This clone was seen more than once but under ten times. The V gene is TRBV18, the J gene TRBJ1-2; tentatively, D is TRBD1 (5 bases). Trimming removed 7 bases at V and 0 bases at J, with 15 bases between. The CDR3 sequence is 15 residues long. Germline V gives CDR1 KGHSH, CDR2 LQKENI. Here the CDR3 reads CASFGDRLSNYGYTF. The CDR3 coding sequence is TGTGCCAGCTTTGGGGACCGATTGTCTAACTATGGCTACACCTTC.

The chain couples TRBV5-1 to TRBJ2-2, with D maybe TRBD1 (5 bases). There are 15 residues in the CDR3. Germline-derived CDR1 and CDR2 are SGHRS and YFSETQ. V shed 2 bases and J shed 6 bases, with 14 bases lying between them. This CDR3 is CASSFSTGYSGELFF. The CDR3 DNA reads TGCGCCAGCAGCTTTAGCACAGGATATTCCGGGGAGCTGTTTTTT.

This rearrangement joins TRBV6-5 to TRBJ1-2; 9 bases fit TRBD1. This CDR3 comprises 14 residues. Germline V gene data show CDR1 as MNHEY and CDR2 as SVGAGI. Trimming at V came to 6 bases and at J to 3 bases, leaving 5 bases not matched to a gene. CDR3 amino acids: CASRRTGVDYGYTF. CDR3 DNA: TGTGCCAGCAGGAGGACAGGGGTTGACTATGGCTACACCTTC.

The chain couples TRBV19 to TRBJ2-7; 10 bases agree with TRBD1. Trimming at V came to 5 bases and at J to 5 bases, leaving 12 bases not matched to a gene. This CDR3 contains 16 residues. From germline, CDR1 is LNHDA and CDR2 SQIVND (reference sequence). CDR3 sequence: CASSPSLWDRGHEQYF. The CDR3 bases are TGTGCCAGTAGTCCGAGTTTGTGGGACAGGGGACACGAGCAGTACTTC.